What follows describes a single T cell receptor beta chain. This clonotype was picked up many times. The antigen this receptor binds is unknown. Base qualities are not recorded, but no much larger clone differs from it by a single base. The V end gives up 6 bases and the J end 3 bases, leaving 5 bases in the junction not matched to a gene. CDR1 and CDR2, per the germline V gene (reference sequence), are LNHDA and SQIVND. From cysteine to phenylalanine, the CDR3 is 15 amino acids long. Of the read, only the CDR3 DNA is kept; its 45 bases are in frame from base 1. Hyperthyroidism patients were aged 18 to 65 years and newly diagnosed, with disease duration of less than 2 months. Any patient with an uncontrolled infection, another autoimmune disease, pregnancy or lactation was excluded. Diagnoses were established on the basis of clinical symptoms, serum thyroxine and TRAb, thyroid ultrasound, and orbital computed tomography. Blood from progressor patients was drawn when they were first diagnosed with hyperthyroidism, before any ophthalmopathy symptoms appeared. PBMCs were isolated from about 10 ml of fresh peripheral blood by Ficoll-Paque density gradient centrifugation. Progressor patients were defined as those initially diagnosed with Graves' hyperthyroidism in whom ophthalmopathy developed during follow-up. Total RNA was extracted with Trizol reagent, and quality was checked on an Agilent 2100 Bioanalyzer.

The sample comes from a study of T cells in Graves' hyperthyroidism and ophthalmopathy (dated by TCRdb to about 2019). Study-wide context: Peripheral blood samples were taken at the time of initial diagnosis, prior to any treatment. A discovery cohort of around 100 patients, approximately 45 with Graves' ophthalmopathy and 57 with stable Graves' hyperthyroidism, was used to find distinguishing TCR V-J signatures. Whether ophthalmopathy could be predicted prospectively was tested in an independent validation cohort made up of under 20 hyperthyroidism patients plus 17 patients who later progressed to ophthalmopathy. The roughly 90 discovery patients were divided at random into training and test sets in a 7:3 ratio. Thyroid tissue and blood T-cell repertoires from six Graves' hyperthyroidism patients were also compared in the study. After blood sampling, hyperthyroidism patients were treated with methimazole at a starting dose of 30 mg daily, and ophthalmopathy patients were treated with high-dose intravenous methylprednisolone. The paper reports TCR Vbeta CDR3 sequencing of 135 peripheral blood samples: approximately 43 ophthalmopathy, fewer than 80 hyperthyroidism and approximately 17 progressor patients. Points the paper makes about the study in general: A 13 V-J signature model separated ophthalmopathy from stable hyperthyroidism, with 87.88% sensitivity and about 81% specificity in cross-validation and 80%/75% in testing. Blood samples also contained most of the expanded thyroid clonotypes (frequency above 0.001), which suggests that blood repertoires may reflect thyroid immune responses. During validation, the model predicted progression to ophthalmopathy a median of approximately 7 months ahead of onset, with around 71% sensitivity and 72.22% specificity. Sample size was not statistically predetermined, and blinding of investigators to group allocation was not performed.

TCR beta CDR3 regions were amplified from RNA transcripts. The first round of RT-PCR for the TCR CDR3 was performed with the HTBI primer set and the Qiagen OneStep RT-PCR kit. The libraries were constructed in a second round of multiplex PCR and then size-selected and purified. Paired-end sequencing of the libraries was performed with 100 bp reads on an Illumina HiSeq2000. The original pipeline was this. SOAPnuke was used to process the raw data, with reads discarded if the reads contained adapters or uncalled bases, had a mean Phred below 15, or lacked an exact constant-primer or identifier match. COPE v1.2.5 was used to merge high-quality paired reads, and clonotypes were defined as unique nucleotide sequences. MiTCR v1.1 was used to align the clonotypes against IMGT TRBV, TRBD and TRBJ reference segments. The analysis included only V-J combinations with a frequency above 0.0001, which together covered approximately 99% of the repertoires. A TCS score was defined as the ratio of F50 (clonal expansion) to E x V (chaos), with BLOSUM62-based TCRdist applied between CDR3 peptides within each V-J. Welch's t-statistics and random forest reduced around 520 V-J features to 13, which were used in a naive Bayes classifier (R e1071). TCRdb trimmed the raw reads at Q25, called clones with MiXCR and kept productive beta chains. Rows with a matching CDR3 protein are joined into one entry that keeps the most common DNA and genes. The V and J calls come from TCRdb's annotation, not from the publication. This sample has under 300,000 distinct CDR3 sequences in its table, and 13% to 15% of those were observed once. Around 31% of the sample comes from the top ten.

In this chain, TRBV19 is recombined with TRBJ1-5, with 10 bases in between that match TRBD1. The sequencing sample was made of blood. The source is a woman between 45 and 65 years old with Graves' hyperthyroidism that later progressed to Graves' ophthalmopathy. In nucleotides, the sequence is TGTGCCAGTAGAGAGGACAGGGGGGTCAATCAGCCCCAGCATTTT. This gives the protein CASREDRGVNQPQHF.